This TCR beta chain was identified in a study of technical replicates of blood from a few donors. The assay was immunoSEQ multiplex PCR, and TCRdb's table has in-frame clones only and misses some. The data contain under 85,000 clones, more than 85% of them singletons. The germline V and J ends were trimmed by 4 bases and 1 base, with 11 bases remaining between them. Germline V CDR1 and CDR2: SGDLS, YYNGEE. The CDR3 consists of 15 residues. The sequence was collected from a human donor in good health. The chain is built from TRBV9 and TRBJ2-2, with a weak D call TRBD1 (6 bases). Sequenced input: T cells isolated from PBMCs. CDR3 DNA: TGTGCCAGCAGCTCCCGGACAGTGAACACCGGGGAGCTGTTTTTT. This encodes CASSSRTVNTGELFF.